This TCR beta chain was documented in a study of T cell repertoires in cytomegalovirus infection. Whole-study context: Both recently identified HLA-C-restricted and well-studied HLA-B-restricted CMV epitopes were used in the study. CMV infection together with matching HLA type was indicated by public TCR beta signatures. Notes on the study in general: Ex vivo responses were dominated by HLA-C-restricted CMV-specific TCR beta clonotypes. Totalled public TCR beta family frequency picked out people who carried CMV plus the relevant HLA.

V dropped 5 bases and J dropped 5 bases, with 9 bases sitting between them. CDR1 MNHEY and CDR2 SVGEGT come from the germline V gene. CDR3 length: 12 residues. A single record per CDR3 protein comes from TCRdb applying MiXCR to the reads. The data hold 400,000 to 600,000 distinct CDR3 sequences, with approximately 46% observed a single time. To note about this clonotype: Its antigen is currently unknown.

The sample here was cultured PBMCs, taken from culture after CMV antigen stimulation. The chain recombines TRBV6-2 or TRBV6-3 with TRBJ1-2, with D uncertain. The clonotype comes from a human donor in good health (CMV status not recorded). Some clones in this sample may be carry-over from other donors' samples. CDR3 residues: CASSNGGYGYTF. As DNA, the CDR3 is TGTGCCAGCAGTAACGGAGGTTATGGCTACACCTTC.